Listed below are T cell receptor beta chains from one sample, sequenced in a study of cytomegalovirus exposure and HLA in healthy donors. Method: immunoSEQ multiplex PCR; TCRdb's copy keeps in-frame clones and lacks some. The table includes 200,000 or so clones, roughly 68% detected once. Specimen: PBMCs. The receptor set was obtained from a man aged 35-49 years in good health and CMV-seropositive. Each CDR3 is given with its conserved first and last residue. A D gene is named only where the DNA matches it firmly. Part of the rows lack a size; the others show once, few, many or a class for expanded clones.

d_gene	v_gene	abundance	j_gene	CDR3nt	CDR3aa
NA	TRBV6-5	NA	TRBJ2-7	TGTGCCAGCAGTTACGCGGGGTCCTACGAGCAGTACTTC	CASSYAGSYEQYF
TRBD1	TRBV5-6	NA	TRBJ1-2	TGTGCCAGCAGCTTGGGGCAGGGGGCAATGGGCTACACCTTC	CASSLGQGAMGYTF
NA	TRBV4-3	few	TRBJ2-2	TGCGCCAGCAGCCAATCTTTAATCCGGGACACTGACACCGGGGAGCTGTTTTTT	CASSQSLIRDTDTGELFF
TRBD1	TRBV7-2	few	TRBJ2-1	TGTGCCAGCAGGCTAACAGGGGGCGCCTTCAATGAGCAGTTCTTC	CASRLTGGAFNEQFF
TRBD1	TRBV5-4	NA	TRBJ1-6	TGTGCCAGCAGCTCCGGGACAGGGTTATCACCCCTCCACTTT	CASSSGTGLSPLHF
TRBD1	TRBV18	NA	TRBJ1-1	TGTGCCAGCTCACCACCTGGGACAGGGCCTCGGGGAGCTTTCTTT	CASSPPGTGPRGAFF
NA	TRBV5-6	once	TRBJ2-7	TGTGCCAGCAGCTTGGCGGCGGCAGCGAACTCCTACGAGCAGTACTTC	CASSLAAAANSYEQYF
TRBD1	TRBV6-5	NA	TRBJ1-2	TGTGCCAGCAGCCGGGGTGACAGGGGCGACTATGGCTACACCTTC	CASSRGDRGDYGYTF
NA	TRBV5-1	NA	TRBJ2-7	TGCGCCAGCAGCCCAGGGGTAAGGGCGTCCTACGAGCAGTACTTC	CASSPGVRASYEQYF
NA	TRBV18	NA	TRBJ2-2	TGTGCCAGCTCACCACCTTTACTGACAAAGACCGGGGAGCTGTTTTTT	CASSPPLLTKTGELFF
TRBD1	TRBV19	NA	TRBJ1-5	TGTGCCAGTAGTATTGTGGGACAGGGGGCGAAACAGCCCCAGCATTTT	CASSIVGQGAKQPQHF
NA	TRBV27	NA	TRBJ1-4	TGTGCCAGCAGTCTCGACAGGATCAATGAAAAACTGTTTTTT	CASSLDRINEKLFF
NA	TRBV6-5	NA	TRBJ2-1	TGTGCCAGCAGTTACCTCAATGAGCAGTTCTTC	CASSYLNEQFF
NA	TRBV6-5	NA	TRBJ2-1	TGTGCCAGTTGGCCGGGATACAATGAGCAGTTCTTC	CASWPGYNEQFF
TRBD2	TRBV11-2	NA	TRBJ2-1	TGTGCCAGCAGCTCGGCGGTCAGACTAGCGGGAGCTGAGCAGTTCTTC	CASSSAVRLAGAEQFF
NA	TRBV7-9	NA	TRBJ2-1	TGTGCCAGCAGCTTCGGGACTTATGAGCAGTTCTTC	CASSFGTYEQFF
TRBD1	TRBV7-9	NA	TRBJ2-5	TGTGCCAGCAGCTTAGCACAGGGGGCCCAAGAGACCCAGTACTTC	CASSLAQGAQETQYF
NA	TRBV5-4	few	TRBJ1-1	TGTGCCAGCAGCTTAGCCTCCACAGGGACCGAAGCTTTCTTT	CASSLASTGTEAFF
TRBD1	TRBV5-5	NA	TRBJ1-2	TGTGCCAGCAGCTTGGAGGCAGGGGGCAATGGCTACACCTTC	CASSLEAGGNGYTF
TRBD2	TRBV7-7	NA	TRBJ2-1	TGTGCCAGCAGTTCTACTAGCGGGGTGGGGTACAATGAGCAGTTCTTC	CASSSTSGVGYNEQFF
NA	TRBV15	few	TRBJ2-3	TGTGCCACCAGCAGAGACACTAGGGTGACAGATACGCAGTATTTT	CATSRDTRVTDTQYF
NA	TRBV6-1	NA	TRBJ2-5	TGTGCCAGCAGTGAAGCGCTTCGAGGGGGGGCCAGGGAGACCCAGTACTTC	CASSEALRGGARETQYF
TRBD1	TRBV7-9	NA	TRBJ2-6	TGTGCCAGCAGCCTAAGCTGGACAGGAGTGAGCTCTGGGGCCAACGTCCTGACTTTC	CASSLSWTGVSSGANVLTF
NA	TRBV7-2	NA	TRBJ2-3	TGTGCCAGCAGCTTAGGCCTGGACGGACTCTCGAGGTATTTT	CASSLGLDGLSRYF
NA	TRBV7-3	NA	TRBJ2-3	TGTGCCAGCAGCTTAACGGGGGGTAGCACAGATACGCAGTATTTT	CASSLTGGSTDTQYF
TRBD1	TRBV5-5	NA	TRBJ1-2	TGTGCCAGCAGCTTGGGGGGGGTCACAGGGGTAGAGAATGGCTACACCTTC	CASSLGGVTGVENGYTF
NA	TRBV12-5	NA	TRBJ1-1	TGTGCTAGTGGTTTGGTACCCAGGCAGACTGAAGCTTTCTTT	CASGLVPRQTEAFF
NA	TRBV7-9	NA	TRBJ1-2	TGTGCCAGCAGCTTAATGAACAGGGATTATGGCTACACCTTC	CASSLMNRDYGYTF
TRBD2	TRBV7-7	NA	TRBJ2-3	TGTGCCAGCAGTCCCGGGGGGGCTCTAACAGATACGCAGTATTTT	CASSPGGALTDTQYF
TRBD1	TRBV6-1	NA	TRBJ1-1	TGTGCCAGCAGCCTGACAGGGATTGAAGTTTTCTTT	CASSLTGIEVFF
TRBD2	TRBV7-7	NA	TRBJ2-1	TGTGCCAGCAGCTTAGGACTAGCGGGGGTCAATGAGCAGTTCTTC	CASSLGLAGVNEQFF
NA	TRBV6-5	NA	TRBJ2-2	TGTGCCAGCAGTTACTCGGAGGGCAGCGGGGAGCTGTTTTTT	CASSYSEGSGELFF
TRBD1	TRBV5-1	NA	TRBJ1-2	TGCGCCAGCAGCCCCGGGACAGGGGGCTTCACTAACTATGGCTACACCTTC	CASSPGTGGFTNYGYTF
NA	TRBV4-1	NA	TRBJ1-1	TGCGCCAGCAGCCAAGATCCGGGTCTCAACACTGAAGCTTTCTTT	CASSQDPGLNTEAFF
NA	TRBV20-1	NA	TRBJ2-5	TGCAGTGCTCACATAAGAGAGACCCAGTACTTC	CSAHIRETQYF
TRBD1	TRBV27	NA	TRBJ1-1	TGTGCCAGCCACCGACAGGGTAACACTGAAGCTTTCTTT	CASHRQGNTEAFF